This is a list of T cell receptor beta chains from one sample in a study of CD8+ T cells in alopecia areata. Profiled with immunoSEQ multiplex PCR; TCRdb holds only in-frame clones, not every one. The table shows around 120,000 clones, with 47% occurring only once. Material for sequencing was NKG2D-low CD8+ T cells sorted from blood. These TCRs come from a human donor with alopecia areata. Each CDR3 is given with its conserved first and last residue. A D gene is named only where the DNA matches it firmly. Size tells how often a clone was seen (once, few, many) or the class of an expanded clone, and some rows leave it out.

d_call: NA
v_call: TRBV29-1
clone_size: NA
j_call: TRBJ2-7
cdr3_aa: CSVPSTTREQYF
cdr3_nt: TGCAGCGTTCCAAGCACAACGAGGGAGCAGTACTTC

d_call: TRBD1
v_call: TRBV29-1
clone_size: NA
j_call: TRBJ2-5
cdr3_aa: CSVEAGQGSEEETQYF
cdr3_nt: TGCAGCGTTGAAGCGGGACAGGGGAGCGAAGAAGAGACCCAGTACTTC

d_call: NA
v_call: TRBV6-6
clone_size: NA
j_call: TRBJ2-5
cdr3_aa: CASRGGTETQYF
cdr3_nt: TGTGCCAGCAGAGGGGGAACAGAGACCCAGTACTTC

d_call: NA
v_call: TRBV27
clone_size: NA
j_call: TRBJ1-2
cdr3_aa: CASGGPNYGYTF
cdr3_nt: TGTGCCAGCGGGGGCCCTAACTATGGCTACACCTTC

d_call: NA
v_call: TRBV29-1
clone_size: few
j_call: TRBJ2-3
cdr3_aa: CSAMTAPNLYTQYF
cdr3_nt: TGCAGCGCCATGACCGCTCCGAATCTTTATACGCAGTATTTT

d_call: NA
v_call: TRBV25-1
clone_size: NA
j_call: TRBJ2-3
cdr3_aa: CASSESGQITDTQYF
cdr3_nt: TGTGCCAGCAGTGAATCGGGACAAATCACAGATACGCAGTATTTT

d_call: TRBD2
v_call: TRBV2
clone_size: NA
j_call: TRBJ2-1
cdr3_aa: CASKLGGYNEQFF
cdr3_nt: TGTGCCAGCAAGTTGGGGGGGTACAATGAGCAGTTCTTC

d_call: NA
v_call: TRBV5-1
clone_size: NA
j_call: TRBJ1-1
cdr3_aa: CASSFRGGGTEAFF
cdr3_nt: TGCGCCAGCAGCTTCAGGGGCGGTGGCACTGAAGCTTTCTTT

d_call: NA
v_call: TRBV30
clone_size: NA
j_call: TRBJ1-6
cdr3_aa: CAWNAPPLHF
cdr3_nt: TGTGCCTGGAACGCGCCACCCCTCCACTTT

d_call: NA
v_call: TRBV30
clone_size: NA
j_call: TRBJ1-6
cdr3_aa: CAWEPLREGESPLHF
cdr3_nt: TGTGCCTGGGAGCCGCTCAGGGAAGGGGAGTCACCCCTCCACTTT